The clone carrying this T cell receptor beta chain appeared a single time. The antigen remains unidentified. The data derive from a study of CD8+CD57+ T cells in acquired aplastic anemia. Genomic DNA provided the template from which TCR beta VDJ and CDR3 profiles were obtained. In TCRdb, the reads were re-called with MiXCR into one record per CDR3 protein. The top ten clones hold roughly 1.2% of a sample with 180,000 or so distinct CDR3 sequences, roughly 48% of them seen once. The authors sequenced patients whose flow cytometry had shown CD8+CD57+ cell expansion. The enrolled patients all had severe acquired aplastic anemia. Patients had not yet gotten any therapy when their blood was taken for sampling. Germline lookup yields CDR1 SGHVS and CDR2 FQNEAQ. Trimming pared 3 bases from V and 2 bases from J, leaving 10 bases between. This CDR3 has 15 residues. General study points: Patients and controls shared just under 30 CD8+ CDR3 sequences.

The chain uses TRBV7-8 and TRBJ2-2; D assignment may be TRBD1 or TRBD2 (5 bases each). The source of this sequence is a human donor with aplastic anemia. The sample was sorted CD4+, CD8+, or CD8+CD57+ T cells (not recorded which) from PBMCs. CDR3 sequence reads: CASSFRGGNTGELFF. DNA of the CDR3: TGTGCCAGCAGCTTCCGGGGCGGAAACACCGGGGAGCTGTTTTTT.